These T cell receptor beta chains were read from a single sample in a study of cytomegalovirus exposure and HLA in healthy donors. Produced via immunoSEQ multiplex PCR; TCRdb's table is partial and in-frame only. Here the sample spans a few hundred thousand clones, 65% to 85% being singletons. Material: PBMCs. These receptors were obtained from a woman younger than 45 in good health and CMV-seronegative. CDR3s include the opening cysteine and the closing phenylalanine or tryptophan. Fields, in order: V gene, J gene, D gene, clone size, CDR3 protein, CDR3 DNA. The D gene is left open where the match is weak. The size of a clone is reported for some rows only, either as once, few or many, or as a class for expanded clones.

>TRBV7-8|TRBJ2-5|-|-
CASSKEVGGRAETQYF
TGTGCCAGCAGCAAAGAGGTCGGGGGGCGTGCGGAGACCCAGTACTTC
>TRBV5-1|TRBJ2-1|-|-
CASSFGNNEQFF
TGCGCCAGCAGCTTCGGGAACAATGAGCAGTTCTTC
>TRBV28|TRBJ2-7|TRBD2|-
CASSFERGTSYEQYF
TGTGCCAGCAGTTTCGAGCGGGGAACCTCCTACGAGCAGTACTTC
>TRBV4-1|TRBJ1-6|TRBD1|-
CASSPGQGALGNSPLHF
TGCGCCAGCAGCCCTGGACAGGGGGCGCTGGGAAATTCACCCCTCCACTTT
>TRBV5-1|TRBJ1-4|-|-
CASSSADGPGIDEKLFF
TGCGCCAGCAGCTCGGCCGATGGGCCAGGGATTGATGAAAAACTGTTTTTT
>TRBV29-1|TRBJ1-1|TRBD1|-
CSVGMAGGGRAFF
TGCAGCGTTGGAATGGCAGGGGGCGGTCGAGCTTTCTTT
>TRBV6-1|TRBJ2-7|-|-
CASTGSYEQYF
TGTGCCAGCACAGGGTCCTACGAGCAGTACTTC
>TRBV6-1|TRBJ2-7|TRBD1|once
CASIIFGGQVGEQYF
TGTGCCAGCATTATATTCGGGGGACAGGTGGGAGAGCAGTACTTC
>TRBV4-2|TRBJ2-4|TRBD1|-
CASSQAGDRGRGNIQYF
TGTGCCAGCAGCCAAGCGGGTGACAGGGGGCGCGGGAACATTCAGTACTTC
>TRBV7-9|TRBJ1-1|TRBD1|-
CASSRTGGETEAFF
TGTGCCAGCAGCCGAACAGGGGGAGAGACTGAAGCTTTCTTT
>TRBV5-1|TRBJ1-2|TRBD1|-
CASSQPPAGTSYRGISAYTF
TGCGCCAGCAGCCAGCCCCCTGCGGGCACCTCATACAGGGGGATAAGCGCCTACACCTTC
>TRBV5-1|TRBJ2-1|-|-
CASSPPSFNEQFF
TGCGCCAGCAGCCCCCCTAGCTTCAATGAGCAGTTCTTC
>TRBV7-3|TRBJ2-3|-|-
CASSFVDTQYF
TGTGCCAGCAGCTTCGTAGATACGCAGTATTTT
>TRBV4-1|TRBJ1-1|TRBD1|-
CASSRDRGKGTEAFF
TGCGCCAGCAGCCGAGACAGGGGTAAGGGGACTGAAGCTTTCTTT
>TRBV30|TRBJ2-3|-|once
CAWSRDTQYF
TGTGCCTGGAGCAGAGATACGCAGTATTTT
>TRBV18|TRBJ2-1|-|-
CASSPRARGTLGEQFF
TGTGCCAGCTCACCACGGGCGAGAGGGACTCTAGGTGAGCAGTTCTTC
>TRBV6-5|TRBJ1-1|-|-
CASSLSGRQEAFF
TGTGCCAGCAGTTTATCCGGGAGGCAGGAAGCTTTCTTT
>TRBV27|TRBJ2-6|TRBD1|few
CARWEGQGRANVLTF
TGTGCCAGATGGGAGGGACAGGGTCGGGCCAACGTCCTGACTTTC
>TRBV19|TRBJ2-5|-|-
CASSQGSETQYF
TGTGCCAGTAGTCAGGGGTCAGAGACCCAGTACTTC
>TRBV6-1|TRBJ1-6|TRBD1|-
CASSEVLTGAVYSPLHF
TGTGCCAGCAGTGAAGTCTTGACAGGGGCGGTCTATTCACCCCTCCACTTT
>TRBV7-2|TRBJ1-5|-|-
CASSLLGQPQHF
TGTGCCAGCAGCCTGCTTGGCCAGCCCCAGCATTTT
>TRBV5-1|TRBJ2-7|-|once
CASTLQPAGPYEQYF
TGCGCCAGCACCCTCCAACCGGCAGGCCCCTACGAGCAGTACTTC
>TRBV20-1|TRBJ1-1|-|-
CSARSRSSAFF
TGCAGTGCTAGATCTAGGTCATCAGCTTTCTTT
>TRBV4-1|TRBJ2-3|-|-
CASQPQERSTDTQYF
TGCGCCAGCCAGCCCCAGGAGCGGAGCACAGATACGCAGTATTTT
>TRBV5-1|TRBJ2-3|TRBD2|-
CASSLRGTSDGDTQYF
TGCGCCAGCAGCTTGCGCGGGACTAGCGATGGAGATACGCAGTATTTT
>TRBV15|TRBJ1-1|TRBD1|-
CATSRVDRGQAFF
TGTGCCACCAGCAGAGTAGACAGGGGGCAAGCTTTCTTT
>TRBV27|TRBJ2-7|TRBD2|-
CASSLLLAGGSYEQYF
TGTGCCAGCAGTTTACTCCTAGCGGGAGGCTCCTACGAGCAGTACTTC
>TRBV5-6|TRBJ1-2|-|once
CASSSARVANYGYTF
TGTGCCAGCAGCTCTGCCCGGGTAGCCAACTATGGCTACACCTTC
>TRBV6-1|TRBJ2-7|TRBD2|once
CASSLWSGNVREQYF
TGTGCCAGCAGTTTATGGAGCGGGAATGTGCGGGAGCAGTACTTC
>TRBV6-1|TRBJ2-4|-|-
CASKNEGGSVNIQYF
TGTGCCAGCAAAAATGAGGGGGGGTCGGTGAACATTCAGTACTTC
>TRBV6-4|TRBJ2-1|TRBD2|few
CASSDGGAYNEQFF
TGTGCCAGCAGTGACGGGGGGGCCTACAATGAGCAGTTCTTC
>TRBV5-1|TRBJ1-3|-|few
CASSLSLGRSGTIYF
TGCGCCAGCAGCCTTAGTCTGGGAAGGAGCGGCACCATATATTTT
>TRBV28|TRBJ1-5|-|-
CASRKQRNWSQPQHF
TGTGCCAGCAGGAAACAGCGGAATTGGAGTCAGCCCCAGCATTTT
>TRBV6-1|TRBJ2-7|TRBD1|-
CASTIRQGGYEQYF
TGTGCCAGCACAATAAGACAGGGGGGCTACGAGCAGTACTTC
>TRBV27|TRBJ1-2|-|-
CASSPGHLYGYTF
TGTGCCAGCAGCCCGGGACATCTCTATGGCTACACCTTC
>TRBV19|TRBJ1-1|TRBD1|once
CASTMGQTMNTEAFF
TGTGCCAGTACCATGGGACAGACCATGAACACTGAAGCTTTCTTT
>TRBV27|TRBJ1-6|-|-
CASSLSSGEGISPLHF
TGTGCCAGCAGTTTATCGTCAGGGGAGGGCATTTCACCCCTCCACTTT
>TRBV7-6|TRBJ2-3|TRBD1|few
CASSFRQGRTDTQYF
TGTGCCAGCAGCTTCCGACAGGGGAGGACAGATACGCAGTATTTT
>TRBV6-1|TRBJ2-7|TRBD1|-
CASSRTGTYEQYF
TGTGCCAGCAGTCGGACAGGAACCTACGAGCAGTACTTC
>TRBV30|TRBJ1-6|-|-
CAWSRSGYNSPLHF
TGTGCCTGGAGTCGGTCCGGCTATAATTCACCCCTCCACTTT